What follows are 10 T cell receptor beta chains derived from one specimen sequenced in a study of T cell responses to AZD1222 COVID-19 vaccine. Clones were read by immunoSEQ multiplex PCR, and TCRdb kept only the in-frame ones, dropping some. Of tens of thousands of clones listed, 83% are singletons. The sample consisted of peripheral blood, taken 28 days after the second AZD1222 dose. The receptors stem from an adult who received the AZD1222 COVID-19 vaccine.

In nucleotides, the CDR3 is TGTGCCAGCAGTTTTAGCGGGGGGAGTAACGGGGAGCTGTTTTTT. Translated, it gives CASSFSGGSNGELFF. The chain joins TRBV6-5 to TRBJ2-2, with 10 bases that match TRBD2. CDR3 length: 15 amino acids. The trim removed 4 bases at V and 7 bases at J, leaving 6 bases unmatched. Germline V gene lookup returns CDR1 MNHEY and CDR2 SVGAGI.

This chain connects TRBV5-1 to TRBJ2-7; 7 bases fit TRBD2. The CDR3 extends over 16 amino acids. Trimming took 1 base from V and 0 from J; bases not matched to a gene: 7. Per germline, CDR1 SGHRS and CDR2 YFSETQ. The CDR3 protein is CASSLSSGVSSYEQYF. The CDR3 region has the DNA TGCGCCAGCAGCTTGAGCAGCGGGGTGAGCTCCTACGAGCAGTACTTC.

The genes are TRBV7-9 and TRBJ1-3; D may be TRBD1 (6 bases). Germline V gives CDR1 SEHNR, CDR2 FQNEAQ (reference sequence). The CDR3 contains 16 residues. Trimming removed 5 bases at V and 0 bases at J, with 14 bases between. The chain's CDR3 is CASSPRGGYSGNTIYF. Here the CDR3 DNA reads TGTGCCAGCAGCCCCCGAGGGGGGTACTCTGGAAACACCATATATTTT.

A single count supports this clone. This rearrangement joins TRBV29-1 to TRBJ2-7; TRBD1 agrees at 9 bases. J gave up 2 bases and V 7 bases, and 6 bases lay outside the gene matches. Germline CDR1 is SQVTM and CDR2 is ANQGSEA. This CDR3 region has 13 residues. The CDR3 bases are TGCAGCGCTGGACAGGGGCAGGCCTACGAGCAGTACTTC. Translation: CSAGQGQAYEQYF.

This rearrangement joins TRBV3-1 (or the pseudogene TRBV3-2) to TRBJ1-1; 8 positions agree with TRBD1. The germline V gene has CDR1 LGHDT and CDR2 YNNKEL (reference sequence). The CDR3 contains 11 residues. V lost 6 bases and J lost 11; bases outside the gene matches: 5. The CDR3 DNA sequence: TGTGCCAGCAGGATGACAGGGGTTGCTTTCTTT. This sequence encodes CASRMTGVAFF.

The V and J genes are TRBV6-5 and TRBJ2-2, with D perhaps matching TRBD1 or TRBD2 (5 bases each). Germline loops: CDR1 MNHEY, CDR2 SVGAGI. V was pared by 2 bases and J by 6 bases, with 7 bases between. This CDR3 contains 13 residues. CDR3 bases: TGTGCCAGCAGTTACCAGGGACCCGGGGAGCTGTTTTTT. This codes for CASSYQGPGELFF.

The chain combines TRBV14 with TRBJ1-1, with D possibly being TRBD1 (6 bases). Germline V gene lookup returns CDR1 SGHDN and CDR2 FVKESK. Between the trimmed V and J ends, which lost 6 bases and 0 bases, there was a span of 11 bases. The CDR3 totals 14 residues. CDR3 sequence: CASRIGQMNTEAFF. CDR3 sequence (DNA): TGTGCCAGCAGAATTGGACAGATGAACACTGAAGCTTTCTTT.

CDR3 bases: TGTGCCAGCAGTGAAAGGACAGGGAGCTCACCCCTCCACTTT. Residues: CASSERTGSSPLHF. The genes are TRBV6-4 and TRBJ1-6; TRBD1 agrees at 8 bases. Trimming cost V 3 bases and J 10 bases; bases outside gene matches: 5. The CDR3 is 14 amino acids. Germline assignment: CDR1 MRHNA and CDR2 SNTAGT.

This chain uses TRBV18 with TRBJ2-1; 9 nucleotides line up with TRBD2. Germline CDR1 and CDR2: KGHSH and LQKENI. Unmatched junction bases numbered 7, after V lost 0 bases and J lost 7 bases. This CDR3 is 16 amino acids long. The DNA of the CDR3 is TGTGCCAGCTCACCACCGGCGGGGGGGCCACGGAATGAGCAGTTCTTC. It yields the protein CASSPPAGGPRNEQFF.

This clone has only one observation. This rearrangement joins TRBV28 to TRBJ2-4, with D tentatively TRBD1 (6 bases). From germline, CDR1 is MDHEN and CDR2 SYDVKM. This CDR3 is built from 16 residues. V was trimmed by 0 bases and J by 11 bases, leaving 20 bases between them. The CDR3 nucleotides read TGTGCCAGCAGTTTATGGGTGCCGATTAGGACAGACCTTCAGTACTTC. Residues: CASSLWVPIRTDLQYF.